This paragraph covers one T cell receptor beta chain sequence. It lacks a known antigen. Base qualities are not provided; no much larger clone lies one nucleotide away. These data originate in a study of blood T cell repertoires in COVID-19 (dated by TCRdb to 2020 to 2021). Turning to the overall study: Samples from collaborators originated in the United States, Italy and Spain and spanned both the acute and convalescent phases of COVID-19. Where available, HLA class I and class II types were obtained from metadata supplied by the sample provider rather than from assay-based typing. The prospective study material was composed of cDNA or gDNA derived from T cells, B-cell-depleted T cells, or PBMCs. Nearly every sample came with metadata listing a de-identified subject ID, COVID-19 status, age in years and sex. The samples were drawn from two sources: the first 160 participants of the ongoing ImmuneRACE study, and over 1,000 subjects contributed by 6 global collaborators. Deeply sampled blood TCRbeta repertoires from subjects exposed to, actively infected with, or recovered from COVID-19 were included in the dataset. The repertoires were made available in a free public database intended to serve as a resource for research on the immune response to SARS-CoV-2. Results and caveats for the whole study, not just this receptor: How much clinical and demographic metadata was included differed by source and by participant, and the metadata was provided uncurated.

Each collaborating institution followed its own protocols to collect whole blood in K2EDTA tubes. For TCRbeta analysis, collaborator samples were shipped as frozen whole blood, as isolated PBMCs, or as DNA extracted from either sample type. The germline V gene encodes CDR1 MNHEY and CDR2 SVGAGI. V ends up 8 bases short and J 2 bases short, with an unmatched junction base count of 11. The CDR3 covers 15 residues, taking in both the cysteine and the phenylalanine. The entry retains the CDR3 DNA only, 45 bases that are in frame from base 1. TCRbeta CDR3 regions were amplified from genomic DNA using the immunoSEQ Assay, a bias-controlled multiplex PCR. For the original study's pipeline: The number of nucleated cells in each sample was estimated by amplification of reference gene primers within the assay. To quantify the absolute abundance of each unique TCRbeta CDR3 rearrangement, sequence reads were collapsed and filtered. Productive Simpson clonality was computed per sample as the square root of Simpson's diversity index over productive rearrangements. Held by TCRdb, this immuneACCESS table contains in-frame sequences only and omits some clones. Under half of the omission traces to an unresolved V gene where checked; the cause of the rest is unknown. That table furnishes V, J and clone size, whereas the DNA furnished D and trimming. A total of just under 90,000 clones appear in this sample, roughly 90% of them only once. Of the sample, 2.9% is held by the ten largest clones.

The chain is made from TRBV6-5 and TRBJ2-5; TRBD2 aligns with 7 central bases. The sequenced sample consisted of peripheral blood. The TCR was taken from an elderly woman with acute or convalescent COVID-19. The CDR3 amino acid sequence is: CASLLAAFRQETQYF. The sequenced DNA is TGTGCCAGCCTCCTAGCGGCATTCCGACAAGAGACCCAGTACTTC.